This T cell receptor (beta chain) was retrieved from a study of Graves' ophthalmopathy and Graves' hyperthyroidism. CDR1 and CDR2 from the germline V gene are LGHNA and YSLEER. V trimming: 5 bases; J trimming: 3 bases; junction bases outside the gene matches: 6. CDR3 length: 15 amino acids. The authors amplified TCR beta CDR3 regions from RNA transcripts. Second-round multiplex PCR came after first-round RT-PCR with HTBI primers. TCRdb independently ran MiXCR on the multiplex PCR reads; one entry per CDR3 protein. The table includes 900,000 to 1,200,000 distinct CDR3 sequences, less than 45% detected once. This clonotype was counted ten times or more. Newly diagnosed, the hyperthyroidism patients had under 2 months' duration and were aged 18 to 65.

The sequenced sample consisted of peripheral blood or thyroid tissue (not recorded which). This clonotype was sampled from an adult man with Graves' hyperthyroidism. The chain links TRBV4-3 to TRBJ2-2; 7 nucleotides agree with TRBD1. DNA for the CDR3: TGCGCCAGCAGCTTGCGACAGGGACACACCGGGGAGCTGTTTTTT. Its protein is CASSLRQGHTGELFF.